The clone carrying this T cell receptor (beta chain) was seen ten or more times. As handled by the study authors: Cell counts per sample came from amplifying reference gene primers. Sequenced by immunoSEQ multiplex PCR; TCRdb stores in-frame clones only, minus some. That table gives V, J and clone size, and the DNA gave D and trimming. The table lists 200,000 to 300,000 clones, around 82% of them singletons. This specimen belongs to a study of blood T cell repertoires in COVID-19. Study overall: Collection of acute and convalescent COVID-19 samples took place in the United States, Italy and Spain. From T cells, B-cell-depleted T cells, or PBMCs came the material, which was cDNA or gDNA.

This CDR3 is built from 19 residues. The V gene end was trimmed by 4 bases and the J gene end by 1 base; junction bases not matched to a gene: 6. The germline CDR1 and CDR2 sequences are KGHDR and SFDVKD. J is TRBJ2-1 and V is TRBV24-1, with 16 bases identical to TRBD2. Sequencing was done on a sample of peripheral blood. The receptor was isolated from a human donor in a cohort sampled during active COVID-19. CDR3 amino acids: CATSETGTSGGASYNEQFF. The CDR3, as DNA: TGTGCCACCAGTGAGACCGGGACTAGCGGGGGGGCGTCCTACAATGAGCAGTTCTTC.